These 15 T cell receptor beta chains were all obtained from the same sample, sequenced in a study of blood T cell repertoires in COVID-19. The table came from immunoSEQ multiplex PCR; TCRdb's copy has only in-frame clones and leaves some out. The table shows 25,000 to 40,000 clones, with 85% to 90% occurring only once. Sequenced sample: peripheral blood. Source of these receptors: a woman aged 60-75 years with active COVID-19.

This CDR3 is CASSEFIGAEAFF. CDR3 sequence (DNA): TGCGCCAGCAGTGAGTTTATAGGGGCTGAAGCTTTCTTT. The chain carries TRBV10-2 and TRBJ1-1, with D perhaps matching TRBD1 (5 bases). The CDR3 is 13 residues long. Germline-derived CDR1 and CDR2 are WSHSY and SAAADI. V was trimmed by 1 base and J by 6 bases, leaving 9 bases between them.

The V and J genes are TRBV11-2 and TRBJ2-2, with TRBD1 matching 10 bases. V was pared by 0 bases and J by 7 bases, with 5 bases of the junction left unmatched. Germline CDR1 SGHAT, CDR2 FQNNGV. The CDR3 is 16 residues long. CDR3 sequence (DNA): TGTGCCAGCAGCTTAGAAGTGGGACAGGGGATCGGGGAGCTGTTTTTT. Translation: CASSLEVGQGIGELFF.

The gene calls are TRBV19 and TRBJ2-5; D may be TRBD1 (6 bases). The CDR3 is 15 amino acids. Trimming removed 3 bases at V and 3 bases at J, with 14 bases between. Germline CDR1 reads LNHDA; CDR2 reads SQIVND (reference sequence). CDR3 coding DNA: TGTGCCAGTAGTATTCAGGGGTCCGGCAAAGAGACCCAGTACTTC. It is translated as CASSIQGSGKETQYF.

CDR3 sequence (DNA): TGTGCCAGCAGCCAATGGAACAGTCCGTCTAAGGAAGCTTTCTTT. Protein product: CASSQWNSPSKEAFF. The rearrangement uses TRBV16 and TRBJ1-1; no clear D gene. In germline, CDR1 is KGHSY, CDR2 FQNENV. Trimming cost V 1 base and J 8 bases, with 17 bases left between them. This CDR3 is 15 amino acids long.

This chain uses TRBV11-3 with TRBJ2-2; 9 bases are a match to TRBD1. Per germline, CDR1 SGHNT and CDR2 YENEEA. After removal of 4 bases from V and 5 bases from J, the junction contained 8 bases not matched to a gene. This CDR3 has 16 amino acids. The CDR3 nucleotides read TGTGCCAGCAGCTCCTCGACAGGGGGACGAACCGGGGAGCTGTTTTTT. Residues: CASSSSTGGRTGELFF.

The V call is TRBV5-1, the J call TRBJ2-1, with 10 bases fitting TRBD2. V shed 3 bases, J shed 4 bases, and the junction held 7 bases outside the gene matches. The CDR3 length is 16 residues. The germline CDR1 and CDR2 sequences are SGHRS and YFSETQ. The CDR3: CASSSAGTSVYNEQFF. Here the CDR3 DNA reads TGCGCCAGCAGCTCGGCCGGGACTAGCGTATACAATGAGCAGTTCTTC.

The V and J genes are TRBV4-1 and TRBJ2-7, with 7 bases fitting TRBD2. The germline V gene encodes CDR1 MGHRA and CDR2 YSYEKL. Losses at the gene ends were 1 base for V and 5 bases for J; bases not matched to a gene: 17. The CDR3 is 18 residues long. The CDR3 DNA sequence: TGCGCCAGCAGCCAAGTGGGAGGGGTGACGGCCCGATCACACGAGCAGTACTTC. It yields the protein CASSQVGGVTARSHEQYF.

This sequence joins TRBV7-2 and TRBJ2-7; 8 positions match TRBD2. Per the germline V gene, CDR1 is SGHTA and CDR2 is FQGNSA. Trimming took 7 bases from V and 2 from J; bases not matched to a gene: 10. The CDR3 is 15 residues long. The CDR3 DNA reads as TGTGCCAGCATGGGCGGGGCGGGAGGAGCCTACGAGCAGTACTTC. Translation gives CASMGGAGGAYEQYF. Looking up the rest from reference TRBV7-2 and TRBJ2-7 gives the full variable domain: GAGVSQSPSNKVTEKGKDVELRCDPISGHTALYWYRQSLGQGLEFLIYFQGNSAPDKSGLPSDRFSAERTGGSVSTLTIQRTQQEDSAVYLCASMGGAGGAYEQYFGPGTRLTVT.

V is TRBV5-1 and J is TRBJ2-3; D uncertain. V lost 4 bases and J 1 base, leaving 7 bases between the germline ends. The CDR3 extends over 13 amino acids. Germline values: CDR1 SGHRS, CDR2 YFSETQ. CDR3 sequence: CASSQDGTDTQYF. The DNA of the CDR3 is TGCGCCAGCAGCCAGGATGGCACAGATACGCAGTATTTT.

V and J are TRBV5-1 and TRBJ2-3, with TRBD2 as a possible D gene (5 bases). The germline V gene has CDR1 SGHRS and CDR2 YFSETQ. V was pared by 0 bases and J by 2 bases, with 7 bases between. CDR3 length: 14 amino acids. CDR3 loop: CASSLGEFTDTQYF. As DNA, the CDR3 is TGCGCCAGCAGCTTGGGGGAGTTCACAGATACGCAGTATTTT.

The DNA of the CDR3 is TGTGCCAGCAGCGTAACGGGACTTCTACCAGTAAGCTCCTACAATGAGCAGTTCTTC. This codes for CASSVTGLLPVSSYNEQFF. This chain links TRBV9 with TRBJ2-1; D perhaps matches TRBD2 (6 bases). CDR1 and CDR2 (germline): SGDLS, YYNGEE. The V end was cut by 1 base, the J end by 0 bases, with 20 bases between. This CDR3 has 19 amino acids.

The chain couples TRBV7-2 to TRBJ2-2; 8 bases align to TRBD1. Unmatched junction bases numbered 7, after V lost 5 bases and J lost 2 bases. Per germline, CDR1 SGHTA and CDR2 FQGNSA. CDR3 length: 16 residues. In nucleotides, the CDR3 is TGTGCCAGCAGCAGATACAGGGGGACCAACACCGGGGAGCTGTTTTTT. Protein product: CASSRYRGTNTGELFF.

V gene TRBV20-1 combines with J gene TRBJ1-4; D possibly corresponds to TRBD1 (5 bases). The CDR3 spans 11 residues. V was pared by 6 bases and J by 14 bases, with 16 bases between. Germline assignment: CDR1 DFQATT and CDR2 SNEGSKA (reference sequence). The CDR3 sequence: CSAHRLDMLFF. The DNA of the CDR3 is TGCAGTGCACACCGATTGGACATGCTGTTTTTT.

In nucleotides, the CDR3 is TGTGCCAGCAGAAGGACTAGGTCGGATGAGCAGTTCTTC. It encodes CASRRTRSDEQFF. The rearrangement uses TRBV12-3 or TRBV12-4 and TRBJ2-1, with 7 bases aligning to TRBD2. The CDR3 loop spans 13 amino acids. The V and J ends lost 6 bases and 8 bases, in that order; junction bases with no gene match: 7.

The V gene is TRBV2, the J gene TRBJ2-7; a possible D gene is TRBD1 (5 bases). The V end lost 5 bases, the J end lost 2 bases, and 16 bases lay between the germline ends. CDR1 SNHLY and CDR2 FYNNEI come from the germline V gene. This CDR3 has 15 residues. The CDR3 sequence is CASSIARARAYEQYF. The CDR3 nucleotides read TGTGCCAGCAGTATTGCCAGGGCCAGAGCCTACGAGCAGTACTTC.